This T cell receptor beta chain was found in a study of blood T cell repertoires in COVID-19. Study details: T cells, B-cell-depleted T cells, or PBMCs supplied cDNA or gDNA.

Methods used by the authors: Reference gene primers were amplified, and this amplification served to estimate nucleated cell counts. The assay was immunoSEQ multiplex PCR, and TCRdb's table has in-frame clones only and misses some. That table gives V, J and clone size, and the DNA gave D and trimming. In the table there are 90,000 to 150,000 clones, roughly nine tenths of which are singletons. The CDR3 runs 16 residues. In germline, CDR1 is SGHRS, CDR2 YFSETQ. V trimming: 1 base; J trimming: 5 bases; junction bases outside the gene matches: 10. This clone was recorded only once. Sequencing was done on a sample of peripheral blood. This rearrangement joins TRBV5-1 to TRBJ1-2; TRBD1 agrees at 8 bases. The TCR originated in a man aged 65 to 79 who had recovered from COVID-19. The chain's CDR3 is CASSLSTGQDFYGYTF. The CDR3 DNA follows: TGCGCCAGCAGCTTGTCGACGGGACAGGATTTTTATGGCTACACCTTC.